The 19 T cell receptor beta chains below all came from one sample that was sequenced in a study of blood T cell repertoires in COVID-19. The assay was immunoSEQ multiplex PCR, and TCRdb's table has in-frame clones only and misses some. Of more than 300,000 clones listed, 70% to 90% were seen once; the top ten hold 10%. Sequencing was carried out using peripheral blood. The receptor set was obtained from a woman younger than 45 with COVID-19, enrolled during active disease.

V gene TRBV14 combines with J gene TRBJ2-1, with 10 bases identical to TRBD2. Germline V CDR1 and CDR2: SGHDN, FVKESK. There are 16 residues in the CDR3. With 2 bases clipped from V and 5 bases from J, the junction kept 6 bases outside the gene matches. CDR3: CASSQLAGVRDNEQFF. The CDR3 DNA sequence: TGTGCCAGCAGCCAACTAGCGGGAGTACGGGACAATGAGCAGTTCTTC.

The chain joins TRBV5-6 to TRBJ2-1, with D perhaps TRBD1 (6 bases). The V gene's germline CDR1 is SGHDT and CDR2 YYEEEE. Trimming cost V 3 bases and J 5 bases, with 9 bases left between them. CDR3 length equals 13 residues. For the CDR3, the DNA is TGTGCCAGCAGCTGGGACACCGACAATGAGCAGTTCTTC. Translation: CASSWDTDNEQFF.

This clone was seen a few times. J is TRBJ1-5 and V is TRBV5-8; D perhaps matches TRBD1 (5 bases). The germline CDR1 and CDR2 sequences are SGHTS and YDEGEE. The CDR3 length is 17 residues. The V end was cut by 0 bases, the J end by 3 bases, with 16 bases between. CDR3 DNA sequence: TGTGCCAGCAGCTTGGGTTGGTTCCAGGGTCCCAATCAGCCCCAGCATTTT. The encoded protein is CASSLGWFQGPNQPQHF.

The chain uses TRBV3-1 (or the pseudogene TRBV3-2) and TRBJ2-5; 12 bases map to TRBD2. The V segment lost 1 base and the J segment 0 bases; nucleotides outside the gene matches: 3. This CDR3 region has 17 residues. Germline assignment: CDR1 LGHDT and CDR2 YNNKEL (reference sequence). CDR3 residues: CASSQGTSGMYQETQYF. CDR3 sequence (DNA): TGTGCCAGCAGCCAAGGGACTAGCGGGATGTACCAAGAGACCCAGTACTTC.

In its sample, this clone was seen a few times. V and J are TRBV5-1 and TRBJ2-4; tentatively, D is TRBD1 (5 bases). There are 15 residues in the CDR3. Trimming shortened V by 3 bases and J by 2 bases, and 12 bases separated the two germline ends. The V gene's germline CDR1 is SGHRS and CDR2 YFSETQ. The CDR3 DNA reads TGCGCCAGCAGCTCACAGGATTTCACCAAAAACATTCAGTACTTC. Amino acids: CASSSQDFTKNIQYF.

The chain carries TRBV5-1 and TRBJ1-5, with D perhaps TRBD1 (5 bases). The CDR3 sequence is 15 residues long. Germline-derived CDR1 and CDR2 are SGHRS and YFSETQ. The ends were cut back, 1 base at V and 5 bases at J, with 13 bases in the middle. CDR3: CASSLNGGGDQPQHF. CDR3 bases: TGCGCCAGCAGCTTGAATGGGGGGGGTGATCAGCCCCAGCATTTT. Full variable domain (outside the CDR3, taken from reference TRBV5-1 and TRBJ1-5): KAGVTQTPRYLIKTRGQQVTLSCSPISGHRSVSWYQQTPGQGLQFLFEYFSETQRNKGNFPGRFSGRQFSNSRSEMNVSTLELGDSALYLCASSLNGGGDQPQHFGDGTRLSIL.

The chain is built from TRBV4-3 and TRBJ1-1; D uncertain. Germline V gene data show CDR1 as LGHNA and CDR2 as YSLEER. V shed 0 bases and J shed 0 bases, with 11 bases lying between them. The CDR3 length is 16 residues. The CDR3 nucleotides are TGCGCCAGCAGCCAAGATCAGGTTACCATGAACACTGAAGCTTTCTTT. It specifies CASSQDQVTMNTEAFF.

The chain uses TRBV9 and TRBJ2-1; 11 bases agree with TRBD2. CDR1 is SGDLS and CDR2 is YYNGEE in the germline V gene. The CDR3 sequence is 16 residues long. After removal of 4 bases from V and 3 bases from J, the junction contained 6 bases not matched to a gene. CDR3 DNA sequence: TGTGCCAGCAGCTTCGCCGGGACTAGCGGCTACAATGAGCAGTTCTTC. The encoded protein is CASSFAGTSGYNEQFF.

The rearrangement links TRBV6-6 to TRBJ1-1, with TRBD1 matching 8 bases. This CDR3 is 15 amino acids long. Germline V gene data show CDR1 as MNHNY and CDR2 as SVGAGI (reference sequence). J lost 10 bases, V lost 0 bases, and 10 bases had no gene match. CDR3 in DNA: TGTGCCAGCAGTTACTCGGGCAGGGGGCGCCCGGTAGCTTTCTTT. Amino acid sequence: CASSYSGRGRPVAFF.

This chain connects TRBV2 to TRBJ1-1; D is perhaps TRBD1 (6 bases). Between the trimmed V and J ends, which lost 9 bases and 3 bases, there was a span of 17 bases. The CDR3 spans 14 residues. The germline V gene encodes CDR1 SNHLY and CDR2 FYNNEI. The CDR3 DNA follows: TGTGCCAGAGGGGGGGTACGGGCGGACACTGAAGCTTTCTTT. It yields the protein CARGGVRADTEAFF.

J is TRBJ2-1 and V is TRBV13; 10 bases map to TRBD1. This CDR3 comprises 13 residues. The J segment lost 7 bases and the V segment lost 5 bases, leaving 2 bases of the junction unmatched. Germline CDR1 and CDR2: PRHDT and FYEKMQ (reference sequence). As DNA, the CDR3 is TGTGCCAGCAGCCCGGACAGGGGGAATGAGCAGTTCTTC. Protein: CASSPDRGNEQFF.

This clone has a single count. The V gene is TRBV21-1, the J gene TRBJ1-1; the table names TRBD1, a call not compared with the DNA. TRBV21-1 is recorded as a pseudogene. The CDR3 is made up of 14 amino acids. In DNA, the CDR3 is TGTGCCAGCAGCAAACTGTGGACAGGGGAGGTAGCTTTCTTT. Protein: CASSKLWTGEVAFF.

The table lists this clone with a few counts. The J gene is TRBJ2-7, the V gene TRBV9, with a possible D match to TRBD2 (5 bases). The CDR3 extends over 16 amino acids. The ends were cut back, 2 bases at V and 4 bases at J, with 19 bases in the middle. Germline CDR1 and CDR2: SGDLS and YYNGEE. CDR3 coding DNA: TGTGCCAGCAGCGTCTCACCGGGGAGCCGGCCTTACGAGCAGTACTTC. Translating gives CASSVSPGSRPYEQYF. Full variable domain (outside the CDR3, taken from reference TRBV9 and TRBJ2-7): DSGVTQTPKHLITATGQRVTLRCSPRSGDLSVYWYQQSLDQGLQFLIQYYNGEERAKGNILERFSAQQFPDLHSELNLSSLELGDSALYFCASSVSPGSRPYEQYFGPGTRLTVT.

The rearrangement links TRBV11-2 to TRBJ2-3; 7 nucleotides agree with TRBD2. After removal of 7 bases from V and 9 bases from J, the junction contained 10 bases not matched to a gene. The CDR3 is 13 residues long. The germline gives CDR1 SGHAT, CDR2 FQNNGV. CDR3 in amino acids: CASTLSGGLTQYF. CDR3 bases: TGTGCCAGCACCCTCTCCGGGGGGTTAACGCAGTATTTT.

V is TRBV19 and J is TRBJ1-1; perhaps TRBD1 as D (6 bases). Germline CDR1 LNHDA, CDR2 SQIVND (reference sequence). V was pared by 3 bases and J by 8 bases, with 19 bases between. The CDR3 contains 15 residues. The DNA for the CDR3 is TGTGCCAGTAGTATCACTGGGTCAATCGGGACAGAAGCTTTCTTT. Translation: CASSITGSIGTEAFF. The whole variable domain, remainder taken from reference TRBV19 and TRBJ1-1, is DGGITQSPKYLFRKEGQNVTLSCEQNLNHDAMYWYRQDPGQGLRLIYYSQIVNDFQKGDIAEGYSVSREKKESFPLTVTSAQKNPTAFYLCASSITGSIGTEAFFGQGTRLTVV.

CDR3 in amino acids: CASSSGDTGELFF. CDR3 DNA: TGTGCCAGCAGCTCGGGGGATACCGGGGAGCTGTTTTTT. J is TRBJ2-2 and V is TRBV11-3; possibly TRBD2 for D (6 bases). Deletions cut 4 bases from V and 5 bases from J, with 8 bases between. Germline CDR1 reads SGHNT; CDR2 reads YENEEA. The CDR3 is 13 residues long.

This clone was picked up one time. V is TRBV6-2 or TRBV6-3 and J is TRBJ2-5; 15 bases line up with TRBD2. J gave up 3 bases and V 5 bases, and 16 bases lay outside the gene matches. CDR3 length: 20 residues. Germline V CDR1 and CDR2: MNHEY, SVGEGT. As DNA, the CDR3 is TGTGCCAGCAGTAGAAAACCCGGGACTAGCGGGAGGTATGGGGAAGAGACCCAGTACTTC. Residues: CASSRKPGTSGRYGEETQYF.

CDR3 amino acids: CASSPDEYEQYF. The CDR3 DNA follows: TGTGCCAGCTCACCAGATGAGTACGAGCAGTACTTC. V is TRBV18 and J is TRBJ2-7; D is unclear. The germline V and J ends were trimmed by 2 bases and 4 bases, with 6 bases remaining between them. This CDR3 spans 12 amino acids. Germline lookup yields CDR1 KGHSH and CDR2 LQKENI.

V gene TRBV5-1 combines with J gene TRBJ2-5, with 7 bases that match TRBD2. After removal of 0 bases from V and 4 bases from J, the junction contained 3 bases not matched to a gene. The CDR3 loop spans 14 amino acids. CDR1 SGHRS and CDR2 YFSETQ come from the germline V gene. The CDR3 DNA reads as TGCGCCAGCAGCTTGGGTGGCGGGAGAGAGACCCAGTACTTC. It specifies CASSLGGGRETQYF. Full variable domain (outside the CDR3, taken from reference TRBV5-1 and TRBJ2-5): KAGVTQTPRYLIKTRGQQVTLSCSPISGHRSVSWYQQTPGQGLQFLFEYFSETQRNKGNFPGRFSGRQFSNSRSEMNVSTLELGDSALYLCASSLGGGRETQYFGPGTRLLVL.